This entry lists 19 T cell receptor beta chains sequenced from one sample in a study of early T cells in non-severe SARS-CoV-2 infection. MiXCR, applied by TCRdb to the 5' RACE reads, yields one record per CDR3 protein. Found here are about 72,000 distinct CDR3 sequences, roughly 10% of them singletons; the top ten hold roughly 3%. Material: whole blood. These receptors all come from an adult who was a healthcare worker with PCR-confirmed SARS-CoV-2 infection or an uninfected control (not recorded which).

This clonotype came up many times. V usage is TRBV7-8 and J usage is TRBJ2-1; 7 bases line up with TRBD2. CDR3 length equals 15 residues. Germline lookup yields CDR1 SGHVS and CDR2 FQNEAQ. After removal of 5 bases from V and 9 bases from J, the junction contained 13 bases not matched to a gene. CDR3 DNA: TGTGCCAGCAGCGCTATCAGCGGGATGAAGAGTGAGCAGTTCTTC. This codes for CASSAISGMKSEQFF. Filled out from reference TRBV7-8 and TRBJ2-1, the complete variable domain reads GAGVSQSPRYKVAKRGQDVALRCDPISGHVSLFWYQQALGQGPEFLTYFQNEAQLDKSGLPSDRFFAERPEGSVSTLKIQRTQQEDSAVYLCASSAISGMKSEQFFGPGTRLTVL.

The genes are TRBV29-1 and TRBJ2-3; TRBD2 matches at 7 bases. The CDR3 consists of 14 residues. Trimming removed 7 bases from V and 1 base from J; junction bases left unmatched: 8. Germline loops: CDR1 SQVTM, CDR2 ANQGSEA. CDR3 sequence (DNA): TGCAGCGGAAGCAGACTAGCCCGCACAGATACGCAGTATTTT. It yields the protein CSGSRLARTDTQYF.

This clonotype was observed a handful of times. The rearrangement uses TRBV6-1 and TRBJ2-3, with D perhaps matching TRBD1 (6 bases). Per germline, CDR1 MNHNS and CDR2 SASEGT. Deletions cut 5 bases from V and 6 bases from J, with 24 bases between. CDR3 length equals 17 residues. As DNA, the CDR3 is TGTGCCAGCAGTACTAGGGGGTCCCAGGGTCCGACGGATACGCAGTATTTT. Translating it yields CASSTRGSQGPTDTQYF.

In its sample, this clonotype was seen a few times. The chain uses TRBV28 and TRBJ1-5; D remains unclear. Per the germline V gene, CDR1 is MDHEN and CDR2 is SYDVKM. The CDR3 is made up of 13 amino acids. The germline V and J ends were trimmed by 6 bases and 6 bases, with 12 bases remaining between them. The CDR3 region is CASRYAEAQPQHF. DNA of the CDR3: TGTGCCAGCAGGTATGCAGAGGCTCAGCCCCAGCATTTT.

This clonotype occurred many times. The chain recombines TRBV6-2 or TRBV6-3 with TRBJ2-1; 9 bases are a match to TRBD2. CDR1 and CDR2 (germline): MNHEY, SVGEGT. V gave up 6 bases and J gave up 8 bases; unmatched junction bases: 11. There are 15 residues in the CDR3. The CDR3 loop is CASRDGSGGKDEQFF. The CDR3 nucleotides read TGTGCCAGCAGGGATGGTAGCGGGGGTAAAGATGAGCAGTTCTTC.

This clonotype was detected a few times. The chain combines TRBV29-1 with TRBJ1-2; possibly TRBD1 for D (6 bases). This CDR3 spans 17 amino acids. Germline values: CDR1 SQVTM, CDR2 ANQGSEA. V gave up 4 bases and J gave up 4 bases, with 25 bases separating them. The CDR3 region has the DNA TGCAGCGTTGGGGCCTCACGCCCCGGGACAAGCGGCTATGGCTACACCTTC. This encodes CSVGASRPGTSGYGYTF.

This rearrangement joins TRBV5-5 to TRBJ1-4; D is unresolved. The V gene lost 0 bases and the J gene lost 6 bases, with 12 bases spanning the gap. The CDR3 is made up of 15 amino acids. In germline, CDR1 is SGHKS, CDR2 YYEKEE (reference sequence). This CDR3 reads CASSLGTDGYEKLFF. The CDR3 region has the DNA TGTGCCAGCAGCTTGGGGACGGATGGATATGAAAAACTGTTTTTT.

The sample holds many counts of this clonotype. This chain connects TRBV12-3 or TRBV12-4 to TRBJ2-1, with 12 bases fitting TRBD1. The CDR3 consists of 19 residues. J lost 3 bases, V lost 1 base, and 10 bases had no gene match. The CDR3 DNA follows: TGTGCCAGCAGTTTAGGGGGACAGGGGGCAGTTTGGGACTACAATGAGCAGTTCTTC. It encodes CASSLGGQGAVWDYNEQFF.

J is TRBJ2-3 and V is TRBV7-2, with 14 bases fitting TRBD2. The CDR3 runs to 17 residues. V shed 5 bases and J 2 bases; nucleotides not matched to a gene: 6. Per the germline V gene, CDR1 is SGHTA and CDR2 is FQGNSA. In DNA, the CDR3 is TGTGCCAGCAGCACCAGACTAGCGGGAGGGTCCACAGATACGCAGTATTTT. Translation gives CASSTRLAGGSTDTQYF.

This clonotype was counted a few times. The germline gene is not matched at one end of the junction; a read error may be the cause. This rearrangement joins TRBV18 to TRBJ2-3; D call uncertain. The V gene's germline CDR1 is KGHSH and CDR2 LQKENI. The CDR3 contains 13 residues. CDR3 bases: TGTGCCAGCTCTCCACTAAGTTCAGATACGCAGTATTTT. Translating it yields CASSPLSSDTQYF.

In the case of this clonotype: Because the CDR3's place on the DNA is in doubt, the DNA is left out and the CDR3 is given as listed by TCRdb. This chain links TRBV29-1 with TRBJ2-2; no DNA check was done on the table's D call, TRBD2. The CDR3 comprises 14 residues, both ends counted. CDR1 is SQVTM and CDR2 is ANQGSEA in the germline V gene. The CDR3 sequence: CSVLRATNTGELFF.

This clonotype appeared many times. The CDR3 DNA follows: TGTGCCAGCAGCAAAGGGGGTGTGAACACTGAAGCTTTCTTT. It codes for CASSKGGVNTEAFF. The chain uses TRBV11-3 and TRBJ1-1; tentative D call: TRBD1 (6 bases). Trimming removed 5 bases from V and 0 bases from J, with 10 bases in between. Germline assignment: CDR1 SGHNT and CDR2 YENEEA. The CDR3 is 14 amino acids.

This clonotype was detected many times. This rearrangement joins TRBV11-3 to TRBJ2-1; D may correspond to TRBD1 or TRBD2 (5 bases each). V was pared by 1 base and J by 2 bases, with 9 bases between. Germline V gene lookup returns CDR1 SGHNT and CDR2 YENEEA. The CDR3 is 15 amino acids. The CDR3 reads CASSLAGTTYNEQFF. The DNA for the CDR3 is TGTGCCAGCAGCTTAGCGGGGACCACCTACAATGAGCAGTTCTTC.

V gene TRBV12-3 or TRBV12-4 combines with J gene TRBJ1-3; no firm D call. The ends were cut back, 6 bases at V and 0 bases at J, with 12 bases in the middle. The CDR3 length is 15 residues. CDR3 amino acids: CASRTTSISGNTIYF. CDR3 DNA sequence: TGTGCCAGCAGAACGACTTCTATCTCTGGAAACACCATATATTTT.

The sample holds a few counts of this clonotype. The genes are TRBV5-1 and TRBJ1-1; tentatively, D is TRBD1 (6 bases). V dropped 4 bases and J dropped 3 bases, with 10 bases sitting between them. This CDR3 is built from 13 residues. Germline V gene lookup returns CDR1 SGHRS and CDR2 YFSETQ. CDR3 sequence (DNA): TGCGCCAGCAGCGTGGACAGTCACACTGAAGCTTTCTTT. Translating it yields CASSVDSHTEAFF. The full variable domain, completed using reference TRBV5-1 and TRBJ1-1, is KAGVTQTPRYLIKTRGQQVTLSCSPISGHRSVSWYQQTPGQGLQFLFEYFSETQRNKGNFPGRFSGRQFSNSRSEMNVSTLELGDSALYLCASSVDSHTEAFFGQGTRLTVV.

This clonotype turned up a few times. V and J are TRBV20-1 and TRBJ1-5; tentative D call: TRBD1 (5 bases). The CDR3 runs to 14 residues. The V end was cut by 2 bases, the J end by 5 bases, with 13 bases between. Germline V gene lookup returns CDR1 DFQATT and CDR2 SNEGSKA (reference sequence). CDR3 DNA: TGCAGTGCTAGAAATCCCAGGGTGGATCAGCCCCAGCATTTT. Its translation is CSARNPRVDQPQHF.

A few counts support this clonotype. For the CDR3, the DNA is TGTGCCAGCAGTTACACTAGCGCGGGCAATGAGCAGTTCTTC. Amino acids: CASSYTSAGNEQFF. The chain employs TRBV6-6 and TRBJ2-1; 7 bases match TRBD2. V lost 2 bases, J lost 6 bases, and 4 bases stayed unmatched. The CDR3 length is 14 residues. Germline CDR1 is MNHNY and CDR2 is SVGAGI (reference sequence).

This clonotype has more than one count but fewer than ten. The chain uses TRBV7-2 and TRBJ2-3; 10 bases are a match to TRBD2. The CDR3 has 15 residues. V lost 8 bases to trimming and J lost 4 bases; unmatched junction nucleotides: 9. Looked up from germline, CDR1 is SGHTA and CDR2 is FQGNSA. CDR3 residues: CASGERGGRPDTQYF. CDR3 DNA sequence: TGTGCCAGCGGAGAGCGGGGGGGGAGGCCAGATACGCAGTATTTT.

This clonotype has a count of ten or more. One end of the junction does not line up with germline, which may come from a read error. V usage is TRBV29-1 and J usage is TRBJ2-5; possible D gene TRBD1, 6 bases. CDR3 length: 14 amino acids. From germline, CDR1 is SQVTM and CDR2 ANQGSEA. The DNA for the CDR3 is TGCAGCGCTGAAACACTACAGGGACAAGAGACCCAGTACTTC. It is translated as CSAETLQGQETQYF.